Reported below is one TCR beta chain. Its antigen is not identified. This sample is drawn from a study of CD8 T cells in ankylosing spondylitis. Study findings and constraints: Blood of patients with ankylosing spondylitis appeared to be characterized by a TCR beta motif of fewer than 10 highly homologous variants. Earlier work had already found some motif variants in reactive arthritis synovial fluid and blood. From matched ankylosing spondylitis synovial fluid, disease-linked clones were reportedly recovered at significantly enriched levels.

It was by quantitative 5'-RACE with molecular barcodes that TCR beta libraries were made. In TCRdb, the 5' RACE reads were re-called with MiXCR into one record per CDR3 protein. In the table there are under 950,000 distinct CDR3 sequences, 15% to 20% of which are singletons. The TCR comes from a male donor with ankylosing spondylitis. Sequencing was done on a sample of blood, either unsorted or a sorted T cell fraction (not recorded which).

The CDR3 DNA follows: TGTGCCTGGAGTGTAGACTCAAACCCTTACAATGAGCAGTTCTTC. Translated, it gives CAWSVDSNPYNEQFF. The rearrangement links TRBV30 to TRBJ2-1; D not certain. With 0 bases removed from V and 4 bases from J, the gap between germline ends came to 13 bases. From germline, CDR1 is GTSNPN and CDR2 SVGIG (reference sequence). The CDR3 contains 15 residues. The whole variable domain, filled in from reference TRBV30 and TRBJ2-1, reads SQTIHQWPATLVQPVGSPLSLECTVEGTSNPNLYWYRQAAGRGLQLLFYSVGIGQISSEVPQNLSASRPQDRQFILSSKKLLLSDSGFYLCAWSVDSNPYNEQFFGPGTRLTVL.